Below, one T cell receptor (beta chain) is given with its context. Its antigen is currently not known. Base qualities are not at hand, and no much larger clone is one base apart. Using the deep immunoSEQ assay, multiplex PCR amplified TCR CDR3 regions from genomic DNA. For each cell subset, the extracted genomic DNA was distributed evenly across all wells of several immunoSEQ 96-well plates, and each plate served as one replicate. For sorted subsets, approximately 200 ng of genomic DNA, equivalent to roughly 30,000 T cell genomes, went into each replicate PCR. Purified libraries were quantified with a Qubit 3.0 fluorometer, sized on a Bioanalyzer 2100, and re-quantified with the KAPA Library Quantification kit. Each immunoSEQ 96-well plate was sequenced on its own single-read 150-cycle Illumina NextSeq 550 flow cell. On the authors' methods: Because only junctional sequences without quality scores were contained in the immunoSEQ output, filtering matching that applied to full-length reads could not be performed. To assign V/J genes and CDR3, sequences were annotated using PyIR, a Python wrapper for IgBLAST v1.9, with IMGT germline references. Reads with weak V/J assignments (E-value above 1e-6), missing CDR3, stop codons, out-of-frame junctions, or ambiguous translated residues were removed. V3J clonotypes were defined by identical inferred V gene, J gene, and CDR3 amino acid sequence. The percentage overlap between two repertoires was calculated by dividing the number of shared unique clonotypes by the size of the smaller repertoire. Three approaches were used to assess repertoire richness: RTK rarefaction, the Chao1 estimator, and Recon v2.1 estimates of unobserved clonotypes. Generation probabilities were computed with OLGA for all TCRbeta clonotypes obtained by the gDNA method from a few donors. This immuneACCESS table, as held by TCRdb, lists in-frame sequences with V and J called but not all clones. Of the missing ones, under half trace to an unresolved V gene in checked studies; the others have no known cause. V, J and clone size derive from that table, while D and trimming were established from the DNA sequence. Within this sample are some 1.5 million clones, with around 95% of them counted one time only. The ten largest clones capture approximately 1.1% of the sample.

This sample was included in a study of shared clonotypes between healthy human individuals (dated by TCRdb to 2018 to 2020). Describing the broader study: A couple of women and three men aged 18 to 49 years were included in the cohort. Between about 0.9 and 8.9 billion PBMCs per donor were obtained by leukapheresis. For each donor, CD4 naive and CD4 memory were each given three plates, CD8 naive was given two plates, and CD8 memory was given one plate. Different laboratories and diverse techniques were used to prepare libraries and sequence TCR repertoires, to increase sequencing depth and limit assay-specific biases. Blood TCR repertoires of five healthy adults were deeply sequenced to estimate repertoire size and the extent of clonotype sharing between individuals.

Points the paper makes about the study in general: Sampling was restricted to blood, and TCR repertoires in tissue are likely to differ from TCR repertoires in blood. The small number of donors limited the genetic and exposure-history diversity represented. Larger estimated clonotype richness was generally found for naive subsets than for memory subsets. Compared with non-shared clonotypes, the clonotypes found in all four sorted-subset donors had higher generation probabilities. Incomplete sequencing was indicated by rarefaction of sorted-subset datasets, despite the large sequencing depth. Pairwise subsampling indicated that sequencing depth was expected to affect the degree of clonotype sharing among donors. Across four donors, approximately 4.6% of naive CD4, approximately 4% of naive CD8, 2% to 2.5% of memory CD4, and under 0.45% of memory CD8 clonotypes were shared.

Donors were healthy HIV-negative adults with no recently reported acute infections or vaccinations. Every donor was a Caucasian adult residing in Nashville, Tennessee, USA. CD4+ T cells were enriched through magnetic negative selection, after which naive cells were positively selected on CD45RA and the remaining negative fraction served as the memory subset. Blood was obtained by leukapheresis, after which PBMCs were separated by Ficoll-Histopaque density gradient centrifugation and cryopreserved in liquid nitrogen vapor phase. Purity and quantity of every magnetically sorted T cell population were checked by analytical flow cytometry. Each sorted fraction had its genomic DNA isolated and then quantified by UV absorbance on a Nanodrop 2000c. The clonotype originates from a man younger than 45 in good health. The sequencing sample was made of naive CD4+ T cells sorted from blood. The cell subset or site label corresponds to: CD45RA+ positively selected.

In nucleotide form, the sequence is TGTGCCAGTAGTATGATTGGGGCCACTGAAGCTTTCTTT. The resulting protein is CASSMIGATEAFF. The chain is encoded by TRBV19 joined to TRBJ1-1; the best D guess is TRBD1, with 5 bases matching. The CDR3 holds 13 amino acids from the cysteine to the phenylalanine. Only CDR3 DNA is held: 39 bases, read in frame from base 1. Looking up the germline V gene (reference sequence) yields CDR1 LNHDA and CDR2 SQIVND. V is reduced by 3 bases and J by 4 bases, leaving a spacing of 9 bases between them. Outside the CDR3, residues come from the reference TRBV19 and TRBJ1-1 proteins, so the full variable domain is: DGGITQSPKYLFRKEGQNVTLSCEQNLNHDAMYWYRQDPGQGLRLIYYSQIVNDFQKGDIAEGYSVSREKKESFPLTVTSAQKNPTAFYLCASSMIGATEAFFGQGTRLTVV.